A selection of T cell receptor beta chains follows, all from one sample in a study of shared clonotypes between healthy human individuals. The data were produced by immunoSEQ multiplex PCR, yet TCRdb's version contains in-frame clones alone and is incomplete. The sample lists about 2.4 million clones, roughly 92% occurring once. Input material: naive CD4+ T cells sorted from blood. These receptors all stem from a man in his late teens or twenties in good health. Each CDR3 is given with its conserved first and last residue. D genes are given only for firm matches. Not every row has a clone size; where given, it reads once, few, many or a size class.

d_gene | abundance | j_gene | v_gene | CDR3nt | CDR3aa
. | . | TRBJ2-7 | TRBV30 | TGTGCCTGGAGTGTAAAGTCTTCGTGGACCTACGAGCAGTACTTC | CAWSVKSSWTYEQYF
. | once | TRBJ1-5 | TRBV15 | TGTGCCACCAGCAGAGATCTCACGGAGAGCAATCAGCCCCAGCATTTT | CATSRDLTESNQPQHF
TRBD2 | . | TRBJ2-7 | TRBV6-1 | TGTGCCAGCACCCCGGGACTAGCGGTAAACGAGCAGTACTTC | CASTPGLAVNEQYF
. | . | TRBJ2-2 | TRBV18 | TGTGCCAGCTCACCACCCGGACTACCCTTCGCCGGGGAGCTGTTTTTT | CASSPPGLPFAGELFF
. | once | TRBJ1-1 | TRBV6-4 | TGTGCCATCAACGACCTCGATGAATGGTACACTGAAGCTTTCTTT | CAINDLDEWYTEAFF
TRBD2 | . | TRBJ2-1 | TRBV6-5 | TGTGCCAGCAGGACCGGACTAGCGGGAGTCGGTGAGCAGTTCTTC | CASRTGLAGVGEQFF
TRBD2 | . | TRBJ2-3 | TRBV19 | TGTGCCAGTAGTCTGTCAACTAGCGGGAGGACAGATACGCAGTATTTT | CASSLSTSGRTDTQYF
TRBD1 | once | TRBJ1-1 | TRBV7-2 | TGTGCCAGCAGCTTAGGGGACAGGGGGCTTTGGGCTTTCTTT | CASSLGDRGLWAFF
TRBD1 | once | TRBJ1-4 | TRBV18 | TGTGCCAGCTCACCAGAAGGGATTGTGACAGGACAGGGGAAACTGTTTTTT | CASSPEGIVTGQGKLFF
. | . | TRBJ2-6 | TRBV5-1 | TGCGCCAGCAGCCCGGACGGCTCTGGGGCCAACGTCCTGACTTTC | CASSPDGSGANVLTF
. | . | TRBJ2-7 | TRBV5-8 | TGTGCCAGCAGCCCCACGCATCCGAGCGGCCAGTACTTC | CASSPTHPSGQYF
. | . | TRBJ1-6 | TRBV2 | TGTGCCAGCAGTGTGGACGGGGATAATTCACCCCTCCACTTT | CASSVDGDNSPLHF
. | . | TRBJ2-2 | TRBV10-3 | TGTGCCATCAGTGACCCCGCCCATAGCGGAAAAAACACCGGGGAGCTGTTTTTT | CAISDPAHSGKNTGELFF
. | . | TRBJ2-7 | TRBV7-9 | TGTGCCAGCAGGTCCGACAGGGGAGGGACCTACGAGCAGTACTTC | CASRSDRGGTYEQYF
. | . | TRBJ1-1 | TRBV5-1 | TGCGCCAGCAGCTTGGAGGGTGAAGCTTTCTTT | CASSLEGEAFF
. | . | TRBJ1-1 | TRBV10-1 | TGCGCCAGCAGCTCTAAGCCCTACACTGAAGCTTTCTTT | CASSSKPYTEAFF